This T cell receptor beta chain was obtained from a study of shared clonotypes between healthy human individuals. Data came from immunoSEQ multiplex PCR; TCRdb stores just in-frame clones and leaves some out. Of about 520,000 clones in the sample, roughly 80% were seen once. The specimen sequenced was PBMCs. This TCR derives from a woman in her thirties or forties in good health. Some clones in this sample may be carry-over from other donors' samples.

The CDR3: CAIRGAGGEKLFF. The CDR3 region has the DNA TGTGCCATCAGAGGTGCGGGGGGTGAAAAACTGTTTTTT. The rearrangement joins TRBV10-3 to TRBJ1-4; weak D call: TRBD1 (5 bases). The CDR3 runs 13 residues. Per germline, CDR1 ENHRY and CDR2 SYGVKD. V was shortened by 6 bases and J by 7 bases, with 12 bases between the two germline ends.